This TCR beta chain was observed in a study of PD-L1 blockade in urothelial cancer. Germline V CDR1 and CDR2: MNHNS, SASEGT. This CDR3 contains 13 residues. Deletions cut 2 bases from V and 8 bases from J, with 12 bases between. Data came from immunoSEQ multiplex PCR; TCRdb stores just in-frame clones and leaves some out. Of tens of thousands of clones listed, around 77% are singletons. The sample consisted of PBMCs, taken around atezolizumab (anti-PD-L1) treatment. This sequence joins TRBV6-1 and TRBJ1-2, with D possibly being TRBD1 (6 bases). The receptor comes from a man aged 65 to 79 with urothelial cancer. CDR3 nucleotide sequence: TGTGCCAGCAGTGAAAGGGGGACAAGAGGCTACACCTTC. Translation gives CASSERGTRGYTF.